This T cell receptor (beta chain) was captured in a study of shared clonotypes between healthy human individuals. Splitting the CD4+ cells yielded a CD45RA+ naive subset and a CD45RA-negative memory subset. This table comes from immunoSEQ multiplex PCR, and its TCRdb copy is limited to in-frame clones, with some not included. Found here are about 2.4 million clones, 93% of them singletons; the top ten hold approximately 0.37%. This TCR came from a young man in good health. Some clones in this sample may be carry-over from other donors' samples. Sequenced input: naive CD4+ T cells from PBMCs. Indicated subset: CD45RA+ positively selected.

DNA for the CDR3: TGTGCCAGTAGTATAGTTGTAGCGTCCAGAAATACCGGGGAGCTGTTTTTT. Protein: CASSIVVASRNTGELFF. J is TRBJ2-2 and V is TRBV19; the D gene is possibly TRBD2 (5 bases). The V and J ends lost 1 base and 5 bases respectively, with 17 bases between them. The germline CDR1 and CDR2 sequences are LNHDA and SQIVND (reference sequence). This CDR3 has 17 residues.